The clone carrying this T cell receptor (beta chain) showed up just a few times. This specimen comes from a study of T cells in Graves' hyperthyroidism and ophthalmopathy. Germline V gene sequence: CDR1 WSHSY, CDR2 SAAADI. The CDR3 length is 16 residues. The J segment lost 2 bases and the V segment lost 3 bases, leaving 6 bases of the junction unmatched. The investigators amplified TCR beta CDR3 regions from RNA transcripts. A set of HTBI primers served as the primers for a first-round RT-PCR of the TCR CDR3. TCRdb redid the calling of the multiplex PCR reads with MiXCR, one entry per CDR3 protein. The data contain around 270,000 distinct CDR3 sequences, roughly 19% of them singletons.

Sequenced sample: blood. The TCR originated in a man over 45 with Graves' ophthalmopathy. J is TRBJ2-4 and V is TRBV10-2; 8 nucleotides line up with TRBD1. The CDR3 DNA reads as TGCGCCAGCAGTGATATAACAGGGGGTACCAAAAACATTCAGTACTTC. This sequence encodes CASSDITGGTKNIQYF.